The TCR beta chain under discussion was sequenced for a study of beta chain features in type 1 diabetes (dated by TCRdb to between 2018 and 2020). Background on the whole study: Mean age, gender distribution, total cell number and subset yield were not different between patients and healthy donors. Across all samples, 107,917,701 sorted cells were examined, and cell number per subset correlated strongly with RNA yield. Whereas all 30 or so donors provided naive and central memory subsets, regulatory and stem cell-like memory subsets were isolated from just 8 patients and about eight healthy donors. In the study, TCRB repertoires of sorted circulating CD4+ T cell subsets from recently diagnosed type 1 diabetes patients were compared with those of matched healthy donors. Study-level results and caveats: Naive, central memory and regulatory TCRB repertoires appeared to be more alike among patients than among healthy donors. Shorter templates might be favored by PCR, yet because patient and control samples were amplified and corrected together, any such skew would affect both groups equally. At VDJ recombination sites, type 1 diabetes patients had fewer insertions and more deleted nucleotides, which implies abnormalities in thymic rearrangement. A moderate but significant shortening of TCRB CDR3 length was observed in type 1 diabetes patients in all four CD4+ subsets. Because the HLA sub-analyses included only small numbers of individuals, any influence of HLA type on TCRB rearrangement was left unresolved. Because cDNA rather than genomic DNA was sequenced, highly expressing activated cells could have been over-represented, although no difference in activation and CD3 levels was found between groups.

Each donor gave one peripheral blood draw, averaging approximately 120 mL, which was collected into heparinised tubes. Naive, central memory, regulatory and stem cell-like memory CD4+ T cells were sorted on a BD FACSAria II using a panel including CD45RO, CCR7, CD25, CD127, CD95 and CD27. All sorted populations exceeded 95% purity. PBMCs were isolated immediately by Lymphoprep density gradient centrifugation and stained directly without culture. So that batch effects would be minimized, each experiment stained and sorted samples in pairs, pairing one healthy donor with one patient. This clone has more than one count but fewer than ten. Its antigen is still unknown. No much larger clone exists at a distance of one base, and base qualities are not known. The CDR3 measures 14 amino acids from cysteine to phenylalanine. The read is trimmed to its CDR3 DNA, 42 bases read in frame from base 1. In the germline V gene, CDR1 corresponds to MGHRA and CDR2 to YSYEKL. The junction carries 18 bases between V and J, which are trimmed by 0 bases and 16 bases respectively.

The entire amount of isolated RNA was reverse transcribed using the High Capacity cDNA Reverse Transcription Kit, so the sequenced TCRB transcripts were expressed ones. Naive, central memory and regulatory T cell samples underwent deep immunoSEQ sequencing, averaging about 3.57 million total reads per sample. Sorted cells were lysed in RLT buffer, and RNA was extracted using DNase-treated RNeasy Micro or Mini kits according to cell number. Each cell subset was processed on its own to prevent cross-contamination, while patient and healthy donor samples were processed together. TCRB sequences were amplified from cDNA with the immunoSEQ multiplex PCR, producing 87-bp fragments spanning the CDR3 region. Sequencing of the amplicons was done on the Illumina HiSeq platform. As for the original processing: Synthetic template baselines were used to correct PCR bias computationally, reads within Hamming distance 2 were collapsed together, and singletons that could not be merged were discarded. By aligning reads against IMGT, V, D and J genes, CDR3 length, and insertions or deletions at six rearrangement sites were assigned. Within each subset, clonotype counts were normalized to sorted cell number, and only after that were true diversity and Gini coefficients computed with the tcR R package. Repertoire sharing was quantified using the overlap coefficient calculated on TCRB nucleotide sequences. The clones in this table, taken by TCRdb from immuneACCESS, are in-frame only. Not every clone is retained; where verified, under half of the shortfall comes from an unresolved V gene, and the cause of the rest is unknown. The V and J calls and clone size were taken over from that table, and D and trimming were inferred from the DNA. The sample table contains some 150,000 clones; only one count was recorded for roughly 11% of them. Of the sample, approximately 2% falls within the top ten clones.

This chain is built from TRBV4-1 and TRBJ1-4; no D gene call is confident. The sample comprised central memory CD4+ T cells from blood. The TCR was taken from a man younger than 35 in good health. The CDR3 reads CASSQEPRKGRPFF. In nucleotides, the sequence is TGCGCCAGCAGCCAAGAACCCAGGAAAGGGAGACCGTTTTTT.